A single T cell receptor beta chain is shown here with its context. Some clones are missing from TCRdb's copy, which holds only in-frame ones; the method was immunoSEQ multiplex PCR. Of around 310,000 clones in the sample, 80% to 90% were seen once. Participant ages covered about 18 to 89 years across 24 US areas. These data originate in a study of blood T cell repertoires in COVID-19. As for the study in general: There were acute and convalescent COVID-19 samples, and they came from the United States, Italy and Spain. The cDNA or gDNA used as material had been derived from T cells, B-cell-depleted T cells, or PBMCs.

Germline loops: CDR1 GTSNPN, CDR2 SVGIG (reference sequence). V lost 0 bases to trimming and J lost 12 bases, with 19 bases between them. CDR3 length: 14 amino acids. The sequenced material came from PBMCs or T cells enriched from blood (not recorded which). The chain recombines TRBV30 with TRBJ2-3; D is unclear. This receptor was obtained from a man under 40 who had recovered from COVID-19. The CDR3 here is CAWSVFHTTPPQYF. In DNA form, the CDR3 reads TGTGCCTGGAGTGTGTTCCATACAACACCGCCACAGTATTTT.